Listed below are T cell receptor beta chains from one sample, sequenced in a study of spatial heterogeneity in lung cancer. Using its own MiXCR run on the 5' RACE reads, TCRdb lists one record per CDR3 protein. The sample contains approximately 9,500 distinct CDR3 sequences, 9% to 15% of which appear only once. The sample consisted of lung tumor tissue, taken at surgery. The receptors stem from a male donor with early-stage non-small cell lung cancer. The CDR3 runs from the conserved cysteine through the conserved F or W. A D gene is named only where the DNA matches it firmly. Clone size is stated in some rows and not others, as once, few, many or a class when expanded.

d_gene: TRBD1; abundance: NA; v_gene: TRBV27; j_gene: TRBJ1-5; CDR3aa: CASGLRTGGNQPQHF; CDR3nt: TGTGCCAGCGGCCTTCGGACAGGGGGCAATCAGCCCCAGCATTTT
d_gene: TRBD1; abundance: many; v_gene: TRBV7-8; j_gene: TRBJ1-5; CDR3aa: CASSLLNRPGGKGNQPQHF; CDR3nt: TGTGCCAGCAGCTTATTAAATAGGCCAGGGGGCAAGGGCAATCAGCCCCAGCATTTT
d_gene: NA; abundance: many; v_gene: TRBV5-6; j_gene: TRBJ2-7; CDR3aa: CASSLGCSYEQYF; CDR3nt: TGTGCCAGCAGCTTGGGTTGCTCCTACGAGCAGTACTTC
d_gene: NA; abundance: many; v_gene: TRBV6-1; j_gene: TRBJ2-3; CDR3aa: CASSGGGVGANTQYF; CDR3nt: TGTGCCAGCAGTGGAGGGGGGGTAGGCGCTAATACGCAGTATTTT
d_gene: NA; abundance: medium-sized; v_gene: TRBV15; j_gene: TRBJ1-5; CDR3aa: CATSRDLAGVGRLGNQPQHF; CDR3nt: TGTGCCACCAGCAGAGATCTCGCCGGGGTGGGGCGACTGGGAAATCAGCCCCAGCATTTT
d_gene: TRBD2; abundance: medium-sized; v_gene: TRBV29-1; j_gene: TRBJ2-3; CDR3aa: CSVDRRFSGKGTDTQYF; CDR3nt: TGCAGCGTTGACCGCCGTTTTAGCGGGAAGGGTACAGATACGCAGTATTTT
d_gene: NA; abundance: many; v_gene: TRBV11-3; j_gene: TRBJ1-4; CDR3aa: CASSGYTDSGANEKLFF; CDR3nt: TGTGCCAGCAGCGGATACACAGATTCAGGAGCTAATGAAAAACTGTTTTTT
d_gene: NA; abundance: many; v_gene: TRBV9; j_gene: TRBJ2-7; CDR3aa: CASSVAIDYEQYF; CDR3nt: TGTGCCAGCAGCGTAGCCATAGACTACGAGCAGTACTTC
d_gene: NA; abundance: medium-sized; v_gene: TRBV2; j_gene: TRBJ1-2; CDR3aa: CASRDGGAPNYGYTF; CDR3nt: TGTGCCAGCAGGGACGGCGGGGCGCCTAACTATGGCTACACCTTC
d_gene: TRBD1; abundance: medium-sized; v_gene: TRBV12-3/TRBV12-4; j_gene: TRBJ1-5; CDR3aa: CASSSGGPGQGTNQPQHF; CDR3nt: TGTGCCAGCAGTTCCGGGGGGCCGGGACAGGGGACCAATCAGCCCCAGCATTTT
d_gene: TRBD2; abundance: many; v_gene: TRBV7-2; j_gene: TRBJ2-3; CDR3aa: CASSRGIAGPSDTQYF; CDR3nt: TGTGCCAGCAGCCGAGGGATAGCGGGACCGAGCGACACGCAGTATTTT
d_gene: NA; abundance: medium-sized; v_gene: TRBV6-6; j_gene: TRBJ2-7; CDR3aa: CASSNTYEQYF; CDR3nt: TGTGCCAGCAGTAATACCTACGAGCAGTACTTC
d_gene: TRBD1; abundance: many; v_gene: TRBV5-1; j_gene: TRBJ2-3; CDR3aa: CASSSSLTGVDTQYF; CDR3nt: TGCGCCAGCAGCTCCTCACTGACAGGGGTCGATACGCAGTATTTT
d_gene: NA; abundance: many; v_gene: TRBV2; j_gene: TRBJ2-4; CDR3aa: CASSQDRAKNIQYF; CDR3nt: TGTGCCAGCAGCCAAGACAGGGCCAAAAACATTCAGTACTTC
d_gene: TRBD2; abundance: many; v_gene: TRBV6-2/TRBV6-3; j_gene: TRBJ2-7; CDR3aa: CASRPSVAGDSYEQYF; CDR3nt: TGTGCCAGCCGACCCTCGGTAGCGGGAGACTCCTACGAGCAGTACTTC
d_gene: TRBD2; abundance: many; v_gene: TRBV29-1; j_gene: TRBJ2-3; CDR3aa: CSGSSGRSDTQYF; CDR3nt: TGCAGCGGGAGTAGCGGGAGATCTGATACGCAGTATTTT
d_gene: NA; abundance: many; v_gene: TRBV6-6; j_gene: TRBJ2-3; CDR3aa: CASSRQSTDTQYF; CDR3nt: TGTGCCAGCAGCCGTCAAAGTACAGATACGCAGTATTTT
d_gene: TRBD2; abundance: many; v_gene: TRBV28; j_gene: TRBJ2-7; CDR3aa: CASGGLAGSHEQYF; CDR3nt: TGTGCCAGCGGAGGACTAGCGGGGTCCCACGAGCAGTACTTC
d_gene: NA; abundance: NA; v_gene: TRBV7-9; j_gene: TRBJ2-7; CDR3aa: CASSPLQAGNTYEQYF; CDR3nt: TGTGCCAGCAGCCCTCTTCAGGCAGGAAATACCTACGAGCAGTACTTC
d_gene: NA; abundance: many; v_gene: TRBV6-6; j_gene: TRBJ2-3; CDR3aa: CASSPSTDTQYF; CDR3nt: TGTGCCAGCAGCCCTAGCACAGATACGCAGTATTTT
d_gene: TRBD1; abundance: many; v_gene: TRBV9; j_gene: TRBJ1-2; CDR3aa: CASSVEEGQGARYGYTF; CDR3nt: TGTGCCAGCAGCGTAGAGGAGGGACAGGGGGCGCGGTATGGCTACACCTTC
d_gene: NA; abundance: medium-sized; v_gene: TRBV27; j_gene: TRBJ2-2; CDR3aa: CASSFTKNTGELFF; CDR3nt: TGTGCCAGCAGTTTTACCAAAAACACCGGGGAGCTGTTTTTT
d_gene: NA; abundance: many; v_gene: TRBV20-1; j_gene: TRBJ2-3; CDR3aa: CSASREQADTQYF; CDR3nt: TGCAGTGCTAGCAGGGAGCAGGCAGATACGCAGTATTTT
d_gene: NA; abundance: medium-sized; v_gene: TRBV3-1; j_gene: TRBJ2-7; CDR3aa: CASSQVSWEQYF; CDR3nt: TGTGCCAGCAGCCAAGTTTCTTGGGAGCAGTACTTC
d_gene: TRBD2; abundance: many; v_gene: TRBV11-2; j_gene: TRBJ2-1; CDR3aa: CASSPLGGGRARVDLYEQFF; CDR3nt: TGTGCCAGCAGCCCTTTAGGAGGCGGGAGGGCCAGAGTCGATTTATATGAGCAGTTCTTC
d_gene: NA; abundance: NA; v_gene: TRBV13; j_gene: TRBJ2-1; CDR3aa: CASSLGQTYNEQFF; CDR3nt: TGTGCCAGCAGCTTAGGACAGACGTACAATGAGCAGTTCTTC
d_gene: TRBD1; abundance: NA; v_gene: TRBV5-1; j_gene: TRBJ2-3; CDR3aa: CASSSKQGLDTQYF; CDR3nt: TGCGCCAGCAGCTCAAAACAGGGGCTAGATACGCAGTATTTT
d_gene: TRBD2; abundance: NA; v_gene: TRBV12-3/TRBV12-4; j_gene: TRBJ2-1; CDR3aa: CASSLGGGLLRNEQFF; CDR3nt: TGTGCCAGCAGTTTGGGCGGGGGGTTACTTAGGAATGAGCAGTTCTTC
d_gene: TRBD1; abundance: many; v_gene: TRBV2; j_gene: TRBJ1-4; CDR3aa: CASRGGTEIRGKLFF; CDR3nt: TGTGCCAGCAGAGGTGGGACAGAAATCCGAGGGAAACTGTTTTTT
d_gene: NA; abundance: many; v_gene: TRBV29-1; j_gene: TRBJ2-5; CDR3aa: CSDEDSGGETQYF; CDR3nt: TGCAGCGACGAGGACTCAGGAGGAGAGACCCAGTACTTC
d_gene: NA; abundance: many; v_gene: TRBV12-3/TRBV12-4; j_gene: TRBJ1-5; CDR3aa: CASSFPPDQPQHF; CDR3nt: TGTGCCAGCAGCTTCCCTCCCGATCAGCCCCAGCATTTT
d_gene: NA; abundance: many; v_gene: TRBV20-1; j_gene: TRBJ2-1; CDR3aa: CSARPPIRSSYNEQFF; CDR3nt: TGCAGTGCTAGGCCCCCCATCAGGAGCTCCTACAATGAGCAGTTCTTC
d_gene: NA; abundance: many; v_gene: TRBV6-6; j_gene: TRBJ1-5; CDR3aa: CASSSGAGQPQHF; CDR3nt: TGTGCCAGCAGTTCGGGGGCTGGTCAGCCCCAGCATTTT
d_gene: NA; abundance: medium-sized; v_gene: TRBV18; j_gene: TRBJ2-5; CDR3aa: CASSPRDGNQETQYF; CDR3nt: TGTGCCAGCTCACCACGGGACGGGAACCAAGAGACCCAGTACTTC
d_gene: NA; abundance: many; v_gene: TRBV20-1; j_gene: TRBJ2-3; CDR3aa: CSALDWDTQYF; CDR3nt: TGCAGTGCCCTTGATTGGGATACGCAGTATTTT
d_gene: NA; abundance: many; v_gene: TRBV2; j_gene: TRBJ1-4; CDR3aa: CASSGVGEKLFF; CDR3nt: TGTGCCAGCAGTGGGGTCGGTGAAAAACTGTTTTTT
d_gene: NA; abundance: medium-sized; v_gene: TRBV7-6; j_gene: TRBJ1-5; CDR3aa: CASSLGGDRRNQPQHF; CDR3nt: TGTGCCAGCAGCTTAGGAGGGGATCGGCGCAATCAGCCCCAGCATTTT
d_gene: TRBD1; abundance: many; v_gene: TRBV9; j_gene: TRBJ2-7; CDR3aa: CASSSTGGLDEQYF; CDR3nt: TGTGCCAGCAGCTCAACAGGGGGCCTGGACGAGCAGTACTTC
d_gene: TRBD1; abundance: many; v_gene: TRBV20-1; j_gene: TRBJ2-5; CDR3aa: CSAIKSGTGQETQYF; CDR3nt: TGCAGTGCTATAAAATCCGGGACAGGACAAGAGACCCAGTACTTC
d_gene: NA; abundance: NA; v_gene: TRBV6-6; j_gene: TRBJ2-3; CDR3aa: CASSEGGTQYF; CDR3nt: TGTGCCAGCAGCGAAGGCGGAACGCAGTATTTT
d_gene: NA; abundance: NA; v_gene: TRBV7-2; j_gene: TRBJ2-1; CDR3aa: CASKGRGADEQFF; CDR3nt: TGTGCCAGCAAGGGAAGGGGGGCGGATGAGCAGTTCTTC
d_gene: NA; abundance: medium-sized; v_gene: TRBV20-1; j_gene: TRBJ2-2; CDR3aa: CSAGGANTGELFF; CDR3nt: TGCAGTGCGGGTGGCGCGAACACCGGGGAGCTGTTTTTT
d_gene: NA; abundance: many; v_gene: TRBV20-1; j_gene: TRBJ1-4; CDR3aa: CSARRSGEKLFF; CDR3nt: TGCAGTGCTAGAAGGTCCGGGGAAAAACTGTTTTTT
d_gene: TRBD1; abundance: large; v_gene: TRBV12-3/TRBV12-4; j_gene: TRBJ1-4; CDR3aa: CASSLRRDRGEKLFF; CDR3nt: TGTGCCAGCAGTTTGAGAAGGGACAGGGGTGAAAAACTGTTTTTT
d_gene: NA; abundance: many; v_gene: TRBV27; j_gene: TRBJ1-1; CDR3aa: CASSPRGTEAFF; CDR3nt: TGTGCCAGCAGCCCGCGGGGCACTGAAGCTTTCTTT
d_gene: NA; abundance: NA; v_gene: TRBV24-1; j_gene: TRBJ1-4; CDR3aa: CATSGGGVNAEGVNAEKLFF; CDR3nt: TGTGCCACCAGTGGTGGGGGAGTTAATGCAGAAGGAGTTAATGCAGAAAAACTGTTTTTT
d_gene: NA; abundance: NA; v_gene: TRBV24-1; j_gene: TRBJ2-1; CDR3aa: CATSDYRAYEQFF; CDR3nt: TGTGCCACCAGTGATTACAGGGCATATGAGCAGTTCTTC
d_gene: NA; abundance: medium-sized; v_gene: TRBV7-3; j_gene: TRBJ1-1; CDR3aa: CASSSQGNTEAFF; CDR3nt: TGTGCCAGCAGCTCGCAGGGGAACACTGAAGCTTTCTTT
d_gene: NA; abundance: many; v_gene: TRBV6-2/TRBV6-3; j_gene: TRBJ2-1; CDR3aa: CASSLDSGGRKQFF; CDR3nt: TGTGCCAGCAGTTTAGATAGTGGTGGGAGAAAGCAGTTCTTC
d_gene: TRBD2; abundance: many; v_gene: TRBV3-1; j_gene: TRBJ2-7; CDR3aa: CASSPVAGGNDEQYF; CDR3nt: TGTGCCAGCAGCCCCGTGGCGGGAGGGAACGACGAGCAGTACTTC
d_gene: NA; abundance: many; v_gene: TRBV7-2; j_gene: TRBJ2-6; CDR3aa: CASSLGLMGSGANVLTF; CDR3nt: TGTGCCAGCAGCTTAGGTCTTATGGGGTCTGGGGCCAACGTCCTGACTTTC
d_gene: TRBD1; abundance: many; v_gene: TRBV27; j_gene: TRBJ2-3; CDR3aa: CASRGTATDTQYF; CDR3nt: TGTGCCAGCAGAGGGACAGCAACAGATACGCAGTATTTT
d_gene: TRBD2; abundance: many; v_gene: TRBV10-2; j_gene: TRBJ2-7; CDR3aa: CASRVSGRVGEQYF; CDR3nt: TGCGCCAGCAGGGTCAGCGGGAGGGTTGGGGAGCAGTACTTC
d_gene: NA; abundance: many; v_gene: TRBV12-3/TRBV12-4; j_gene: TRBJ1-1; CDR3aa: CASSALRGATEAFF; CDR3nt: TGTGCCAGCAGTGCCCTCCGAGGAGCCACTGAAGCTTTCTTT
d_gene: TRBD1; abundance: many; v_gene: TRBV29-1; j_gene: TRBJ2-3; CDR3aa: CSGGTGTGSTDTQYF; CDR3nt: TGCAGCGGTGGCACCGGGACAGGGAGCACAGATACGCAGTATTTT
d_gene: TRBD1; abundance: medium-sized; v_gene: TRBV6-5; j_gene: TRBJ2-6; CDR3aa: CASRSWARGLVGANVLTF; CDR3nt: TGTGCCAGCAGGTCCTGGGCGAGGGGGCTGGTGGGGGCCAACGTCCTGACTTTC